The 20 T cell receptor beta chains below all came from one sample that was sequenced in a study of blood T cell repertoires in COVID-19 (dated by TCRdb to about 2020). Library creation used the immunoSEQ multiplex PCR assay. TCRdb took over this immuneACCESS table, retaining in-frame rearrangements with V and J assigned. Such tables are incomplete; in checked studies, under half of the missing clones stem from an unresolved V gene, and the remainder is unexplained. This sample gives 140,000 or so clones in total; roughly 77% of them show up just once. The ten top clones hold around 4% of the sample. The material sequenced was peripheral blood. Source of these receptors: a man aged 55-75 years with acute or convalescent COVID-19.

The chain carries TRBV3-1 (or the pseudogene TRBV3-2) and TRBJ2-3, with 7 bases that match TRBD1. Losses at the gene ends were 2 bases for V and 1 base for J; bases not matched to a gene: 3. CDR1 and CDR2 from the germline V gene are LGHDT and YNNKEL (reference sequence). CDR3 length equals 15 residues. CDR3 DNA: TGTGCCAGCAGCCAACTGGGACAGCGCACAGATACGCAGTATTTT. Its protein is CASSQLGQRTDTQYF.

This clone was counted only a few times. V and J are TRBV6-5 and TRBJ1-2; 9 bases map to TRBD1. The V and J ends lost 2 bases and 4 bases, in that order; junction bases with no gene match: 2. Germline V CDR1 and CDR2: MNHEY, SVGAGI. The CDR3 runs to 14 residues. CDR3 in amino acids: CASSYPDRGYGYTF. Here the CDR3 DNA reads TGTGCCAGCAGTTACCCGGACAGGGGCTATGGCTACACCTTC.

This chain joins TRBV5-1 and TRBJ2-1, with a tentative D call TRBD2 (6 bases). The germline CDR1 and CDR2 sequences are SGHRS and YFSETQ. The CDR3 consists of 18 residues. The V gene lost 0 bases and the J gene lost 4 bases, with 20 bases spanning the gap. CDR3 DNA: TGCGCCAGCAGCTTGGGCCTCGGCGGGATAAACGCGTACAATGAGCAGTTCTTC. This encodes CASSLGLGGINAYNEQFF.

The chain joins TRBV10-1 to TRBJ2-5; maybe TRBD2 (5 bases). The CDR3 loop spans 15 amino acids. The ends were cut back, 3 bases at V and 1 base at J, with 12 bases in the middle. Germline-derived CDR1 and CDR2 are WNHNN and SYGVQD (reference sequence). CDR3 protein: CASSEGMAGQETQYF. CDR3 in DNA: TGCGCCAGCAGTGAAGGGATGGCGGGCCAAGAGACCCAGTACTTC.

This clone was counted a single time. The chain carries TRBV10-1 and TRBJ1-1; tentative D call: TRBD1 (5 bases). Trimming pared 4 bases from V and 1 base from J, leaving 13 bases between. The CDR3 is 15 amino acids. CDR1 is WNHNN and CDR2 is SYGVQD in the germline V gene (reference sequence). The CDR3 region has the DNA TGCGCCAGCAGTGCCGGCCGGGGGACGAACACTGAAGCTTTCTTT. The encoded protein is CASSAGRGTNTEAFF.

The rearrangement joins TRBV28 to TRBJ1-1; unclear D gene. With 5 bases removed from V and 1 base from J, the gap between germline ends came to 8 bases. Germline lookup yields CDR1 MDHEN and CDR2 SYDVKM. This CDR3 region has 13 residues. CDR3 sequence reads: CASSLGENTEAFF. The CDR3 DNA sequence: TGTGCCAGCAGTCTGGGAGAGAACACTGAAGCTTTCTTT.

The V gene is TRBV2, the J gene TRBJ1-5; TRBD1 matches 7 bases. Germline lookup yields CDR1 SNHLY and CDR2 FYNNEI. V shed 5 bases and J 2 bases; nucleotides not matched to a gene: 3. This CDR3 region has 14 residues. The CDR3 protein is CASSTQGGNQPQHF. CDR3 nucleotide sequence: TGTGCCAGCAGTACTCAGGGGGGCAATCAGCCCCAGCATTTT. Together with reference TRBV2 and TRBJ1-5, the CDR3 gives the full variable domain: EPEVTQTPSHQVTQMGQEVILRCVPISNHLYFYWYRQILGQKVEFLVSFYNNEISEKSEIFDDQFSVERPDGSNFTLKIRSTKLEDSAMYFCASSTQGGNQPQHFGDGTRLSIL.

The chain employs TRBV4-1 and TRBJ2-5; maybe TRBD1 (5 bases). Germline V CDR1 and CDR2: MGHRA, YSYEKL. CDR3 length: 14 residues. The V end lost 0 bases, the J end lost 2 bases, and 7 bases lay between the germline ends. In nucleotides, the CDR3 is TGCGCCAGCAGCCAAGAGGGGCATCAAGAGACCCAGTACTTC. It encodes CASSQEGHQETQYF.

The genes are TRBV18 and TRBJ2-2; the D gene is possibly TRBD1 (6 bases). V was pared by 5 bases and J by 0 bases, with 13 bases between. Germline-derived CDR1 and CDR2 are KGHSH and LQKENI. This CDR3 comprises 16 residues. CDR3 bases: TGTGCCAGCTCAAGTGGACAGCCCTCGAACACCGGGGAGCTGTTTTTT. Protein sequence: CASSSGQPSNTGELFF.

This sequence joins TRBV28 and TRBJ2-3; TRBD2 agrees at 10 bases. The germline V gene encodes CDR1 MDHEN and CDR2 SYDVKM. This CDR3 is 15 amino acids long. The J segment lost 2 bases and the V segment lost 5 bases, leaving 4 bases of the junction unmatched. This chain's CDR3 is CASSPSGGVTDTQYF. Here the CDR3 DNA reads TGTGCCAGCAGTCCTAGCGGGGGCGTCACAGATACGCAGTATTTT.

The genes are TRBV7-2 and TRBJ1-4; D not resolved. V lost 6 bases, J lost 8 bases, and 13 bases lay in between. Germline V gives CDR1 SGHTA, CDR2 FQGNSA. This CDR3 spans 13 amino acids. The CDR3 region is CASSVGQKEKLFF. DNA of the CDR3: TGTGCCAGCAGTGTTGGGCAAAAGGAAAAACTGTTTTTT.

This clone was counted a single time. The chain is built from TRBV24-1 and TRBJ2-3, with a tentative D call TRBD1 (5 bases). Germline lookup yields CDR1 KGHDR and CDR2 SFDVKD. V lost 4 bases to trimming and J lost 3 bases, with 16 bases between them. The CDR3 loop spans 16 amino acids. The DNA for the CDR3 is TGTGCCACCAGTGAAGGCCAGGGCGTTGGGACAGATACGCAGTATTTT. This codes for CATSEGQGVGTDTQYF.

The chain recombines TRBV2 with TRBJ1-6; 10 positions match TRBD1. The germline gives CDR1 SNHLY, CDR2 FYNNEI. The CDR3 extends over 14 amino acids. V shed 9 bases and J 10 bases; nucleotides not matched to a gene: 9. The CDR3: CASLMTGGTSPLHF. The CDR3 DNA sequence: TGTGCCAGTCTGATGACAGGGGGCACATCACCCCTCCACTTT.

V usage is TRBV4-1 and J usage is TRBJ2-7; 10 nucleotides match TRBD2. CDR1 is MGHRA, CDR2 YSYEKL, per germline. Trimming removed 1 base from V and 1 base from J; junction bases left unmatched: 4. This CDR3 has 16 residues. CDR3 region: CASSQGLAGVSYEQYF. The CDR3 DNA reads TGCGCCAGCAGCCAAGGGCTAGCGGGAGTTTCCTACGAGCAGTACTTC.

The chain links TRBV24-1 to TRBJ2-7; 13 nucleotides align to TRBD2. The CDR3 loop spans 13 amino acids. The germline V gene encodes CDR1 KGHDR and CDR2 SFDVKD. J was trimmed by 6 bases and V by 9 bases; bases with no gene match: 4. CDR3 DNA: TGTGCCACCGGACTAGCGGGAGATTCCGAGCAGTACTTC. This translates into CATGLAGDSEQYF.

This chain connects TRBV19 to TRBJ1-1, with 7 nucleotides matching TRBD1. CDR1 LNHDA and CDR2 SQIVND come from the germline V gene (reference sequence). V was pared by 5 bases and J by 4 bases, with 10 bases of the junction left unmatched. The length of the CDR3 is 15 residues. CDR3 nucleotide sequence: TGTGCCAGTAGTCCCCCGACAGGGATGGGCACTGAAGCTTTCTTT. Encoded protein: CASSPPTGMGTEAFF.

This chain uses TRBV10-3 with TRBJ2-7; possible D gene TRBD2, 6 bases. CDR3 size: 13 residues. CDR1 and CDR2 (germline): ENHRY, SYGVKD. V gave up 6 bases and J gave up 1 base, with 10 bases separating them. CDR3 in DNA: TGTGCCATCAGGCCGGGACTTTCCTACGAGCAGTACTTC. Its protein is CAIRPGLSYEQYF.

This clone appeared a few times. The V gene is TRBV11-2, the J gene TRBJ1-4, with TRBD1 matching 7 bases. The CDR3 is 15 amino acids. The V and J ends lost 8 bases and 8 bases, in that order; junction bases with no gene match: 14. Germline values: CDR1 SGHAT, CDR2 FQNNGV. CDR3 bases: TGTGCCAGCGGTACCCTGACAGGGCAAGGGGAAAAACTGTTTTTT. It is translated as CASGTLTGQGEKLFF.

V is TRBV5-8 and J is TRBJ1-4; D is perhaps TRBD1 (6 bases). The CDR3 runs 14 residues. The germline V gene has CDR1 SGHTS and CDR2 YDEGEE. V shed 6 bases and J shed 5 bases, with 14 bases lying between them. CDR3 amino acids: CASNFWQGNEKLFF. Written as DNA, the CDR3 is TGTGCCAGCAACTTCTGGCAGGGGAATGAAAAACTGTTTTTT.

The gene calls are TRBV10-3 and TRBJ2-1; D is possibly TRBD1 (5 bases). This CDR3 is built from 14 residues. Germline assignment: CDR1 ENHRY and CDR2 SYGVKD. V was cut by 3 bases and J by 6 bases, with 12 bases left in between. CDR3 sequence (DNA): TGTGCCATCAGTGATTCCACTGGGGCCAATGAGCAGTTCTTC. Amino acid sequence: CAISDSTGANEQFF.